The sequence of this TCR beta chain was determined in a study of T cells in Graves' hyperthyroidism and ophthalmopathy. CDR1 and CDR2 (germline): MDHEN, SYDVKM. The CDR3 consists of 16 residues. Trimming cost V 7 bases and J 2 bases, with 21 bases left between them. This clonotype was seen at least ten times. There were TCR beta CDR3 regions amplified from RNA transcripts. Primed by the HTBI set, a first-round RT-PCR was run on the TCR CDR3. TCRdb analysed the multiplex PCR reads with MiXCR anew, one entry per CDR3 protein. The sample records under 400,000 distinct CDR3 sequences, approximately 25% being singletons.

The rearrangement links TRBV28 to TRBJ2-7, with D tentatively TRBD2 (6 bases). The sequenced sample consisted of blood. The receptor was derived from a man aged 45-65 years with Graves' hyperthyroidism. This CDR3 reads CASTSPPGVGTYEQYF. For the CDR3, the DNA is TGTGCCAGCACCTCCCCTCCGGGGGTCGGGACCTACGAGCAGTACTTC.